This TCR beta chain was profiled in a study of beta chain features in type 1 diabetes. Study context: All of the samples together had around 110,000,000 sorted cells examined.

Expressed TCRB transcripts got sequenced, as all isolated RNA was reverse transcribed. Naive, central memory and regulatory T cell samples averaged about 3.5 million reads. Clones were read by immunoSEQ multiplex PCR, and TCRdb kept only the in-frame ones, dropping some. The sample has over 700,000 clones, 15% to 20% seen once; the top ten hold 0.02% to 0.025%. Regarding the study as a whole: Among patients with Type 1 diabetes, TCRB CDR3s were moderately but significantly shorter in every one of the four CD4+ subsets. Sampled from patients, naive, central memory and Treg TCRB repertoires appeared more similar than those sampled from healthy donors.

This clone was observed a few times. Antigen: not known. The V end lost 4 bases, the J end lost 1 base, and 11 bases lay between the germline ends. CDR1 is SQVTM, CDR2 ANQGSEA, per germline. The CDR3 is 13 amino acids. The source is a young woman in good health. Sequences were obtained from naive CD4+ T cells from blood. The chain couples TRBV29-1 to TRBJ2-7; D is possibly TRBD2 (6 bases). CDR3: CSVGGVGSYEQYF. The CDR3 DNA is TGCAGCGTTGGGGGGGTTGGGTCCTACGAGCAGTACTTC.